The 2 T cell receptor beta chains below all came from one sample that was sequenced in a study of OX40 agonist ivuxolimab in advanced cancers. Library generation was performed with the immunoSEQ multiplex PCR assay. Drawn from immuneACCESS, this table holds only the in-frame rearrangements with V and J called that TCRdb kept. Clones are partly lost; checked studies trace under half to an unresolved V gene and leave the rest unexplained. Here the sample has about 98,000 clones; about 92% occur a single time. Of the sample, around 0.3% falls within the top ten clones. Specimen: CD4+ or CD8+ T cells sorted from blood, collected in a trial of the OX40 agonist ivuxolimab. These receptors were taken from an adult with an advanced solid tumor such as melanoma, head and neck, liver or kidney cancer.

The chain is built from TRBV6-5 and TRBJ2-3; 8 bases are a match to TRBD1. Germline V lookup: CDR1 MNHEY, CDR2 SVGAGI. CDR3 length: 15 amino acids. The V gene end was trimmed by 2 bases and the J gene end by 5 bases; junction bases not matched to a gene: 6. CDR3 nucleotides: TGTGCCAGCAGTTACGGACAGGGCGTCGGAGATACGCAGTATTTT. It translates to CASSYGQGVGDTQYF.

The rearrangement uses TRBV6-1 and TRBJ1-3; no definite D call. V lost 1 base and J 0 bases, leaving 16 bases between the germline ends. CDR1 and CDR2 from the germline V gene are MNHNS and SASEGT. CDR3 size: 18 residues. CDR3 nucleotide sequence: TGTGCCAGCAGTGAAGGTCGGCAGGCCCGAAGCTCTGGAAACACCATATATTTT. It specifies CASSEGRQARSSGNTIYF.